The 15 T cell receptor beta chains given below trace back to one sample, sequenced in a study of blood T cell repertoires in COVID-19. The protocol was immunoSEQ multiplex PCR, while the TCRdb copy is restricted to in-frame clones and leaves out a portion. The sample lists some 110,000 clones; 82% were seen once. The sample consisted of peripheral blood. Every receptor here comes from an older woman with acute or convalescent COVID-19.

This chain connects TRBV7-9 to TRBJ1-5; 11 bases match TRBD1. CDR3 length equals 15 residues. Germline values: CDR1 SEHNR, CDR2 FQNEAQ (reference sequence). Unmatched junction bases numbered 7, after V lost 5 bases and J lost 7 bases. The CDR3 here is CASSVGQGAGQPQHF. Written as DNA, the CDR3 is TGTGCCAGCAGCGTAGGACAGGGGGCGGGACAGCCCCAGCATTTT.

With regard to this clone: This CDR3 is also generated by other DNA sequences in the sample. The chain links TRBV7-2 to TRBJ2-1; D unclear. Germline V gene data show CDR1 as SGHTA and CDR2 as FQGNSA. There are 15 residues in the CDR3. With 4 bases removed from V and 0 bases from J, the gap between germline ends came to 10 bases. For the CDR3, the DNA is TGTGCCAGCAGCTACAGTGTTAGCTCCTACAATGAGCAGTTCTTC. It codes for CASSYSVSSYNEQFF.

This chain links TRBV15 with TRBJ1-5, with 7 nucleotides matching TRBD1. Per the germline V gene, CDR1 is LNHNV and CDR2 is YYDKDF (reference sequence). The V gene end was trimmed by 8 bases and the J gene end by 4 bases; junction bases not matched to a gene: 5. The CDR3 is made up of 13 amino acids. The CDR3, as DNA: TGTGCCACCGGACAGGAGCTAAATCAGCCCCAGCATTTT. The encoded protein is CATGQELNQPQHF.

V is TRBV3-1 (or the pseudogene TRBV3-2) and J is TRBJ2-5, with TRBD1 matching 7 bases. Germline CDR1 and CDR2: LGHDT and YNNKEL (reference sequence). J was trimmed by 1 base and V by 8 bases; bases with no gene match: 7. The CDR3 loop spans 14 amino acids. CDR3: CASLKTGFQETQYF. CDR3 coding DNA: TGTGCCAGCCTTAAGACAGGGTTCCAAGAGACCCAGTACTTC.

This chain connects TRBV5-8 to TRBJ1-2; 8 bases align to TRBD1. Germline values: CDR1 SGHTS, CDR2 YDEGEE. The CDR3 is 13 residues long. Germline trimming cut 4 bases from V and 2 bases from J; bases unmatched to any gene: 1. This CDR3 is CASSRTGNYGYTF. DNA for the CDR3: TGTGCCAGCAGCCGGACAGGGAACTATGGCTACACCTTC. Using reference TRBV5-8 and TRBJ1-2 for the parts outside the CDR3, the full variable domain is EAGVTQSPTHLIKTRGQQATLRCSPISGHTSVYWYQQALGLGLQFLLWYDEGEERNRGNFPPRFSGRQFPNYSSELNVNALELEDSALYLCASSRTGNYGYTFGSGTRLTVV.

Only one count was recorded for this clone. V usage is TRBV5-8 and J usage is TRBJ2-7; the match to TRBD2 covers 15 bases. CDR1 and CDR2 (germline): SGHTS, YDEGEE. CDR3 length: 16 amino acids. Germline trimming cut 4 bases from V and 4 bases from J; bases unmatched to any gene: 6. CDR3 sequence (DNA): TGTGCCAGCAGCCCTCGGACTAGCGGGGGGGTATACGAGCAGTACGTC. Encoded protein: CASSPRTSGGVYEQYV.

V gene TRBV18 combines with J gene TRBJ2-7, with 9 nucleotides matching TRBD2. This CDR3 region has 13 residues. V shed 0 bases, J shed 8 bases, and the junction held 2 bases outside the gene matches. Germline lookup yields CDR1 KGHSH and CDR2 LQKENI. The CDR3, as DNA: TGTGCCAGCTCACCACCCGGGACTAGCCAGCAGTACTTC. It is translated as CASSPPGTSQQYF.

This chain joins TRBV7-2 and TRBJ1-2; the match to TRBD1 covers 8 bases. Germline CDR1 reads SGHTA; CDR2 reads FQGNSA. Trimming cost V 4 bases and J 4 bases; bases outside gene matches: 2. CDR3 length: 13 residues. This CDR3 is CASSSTGGYGYTF. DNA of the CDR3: TGTGCCAGCAGCTCAACAGGGGGCTATGGCTACACCTTC.

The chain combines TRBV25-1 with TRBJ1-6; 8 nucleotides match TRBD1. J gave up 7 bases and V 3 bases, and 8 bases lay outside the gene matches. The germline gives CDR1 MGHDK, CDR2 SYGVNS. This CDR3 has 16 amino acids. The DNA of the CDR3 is TGTGCCAGCAGTGACCCGTCCGGACAGGGAAATTCACCCCTCCACTTT. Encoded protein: CASSDPSGQGNSPLHF.

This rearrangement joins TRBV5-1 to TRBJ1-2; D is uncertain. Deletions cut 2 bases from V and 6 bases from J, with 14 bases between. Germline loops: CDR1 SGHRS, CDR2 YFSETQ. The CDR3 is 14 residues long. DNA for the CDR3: TGCGCCAGCAGCTTTAACCTCGGGGAAGATGGCTACACCTTC. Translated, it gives CASSFNLGEDGYTF.

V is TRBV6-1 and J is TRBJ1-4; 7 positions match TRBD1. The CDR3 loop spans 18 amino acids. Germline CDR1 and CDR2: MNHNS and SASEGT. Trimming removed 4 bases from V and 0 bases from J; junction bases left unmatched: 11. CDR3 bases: TGTGCCAGCAGTGCTCTCTCCTATGGGACAGCAACTAATGAAAAACTGTTTTTT. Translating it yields CASSALSYGTATNEKLFF.

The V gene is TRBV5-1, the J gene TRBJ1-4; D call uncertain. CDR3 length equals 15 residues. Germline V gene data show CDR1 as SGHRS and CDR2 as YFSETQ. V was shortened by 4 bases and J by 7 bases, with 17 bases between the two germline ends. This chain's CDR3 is CASSAALGQLEKLFF. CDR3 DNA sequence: TGCGCCAGCAGCGCGGCCCTTGGCCAACTTGAAAAACTGTTTTTT.

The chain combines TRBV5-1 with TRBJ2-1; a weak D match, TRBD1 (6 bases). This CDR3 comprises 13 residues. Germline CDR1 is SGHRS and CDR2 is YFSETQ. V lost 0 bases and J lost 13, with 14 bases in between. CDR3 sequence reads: CASSLDQQGRQFF. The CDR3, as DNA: TGCGCCAGCAGCTTGGATCAACAGGGAAGACAGTTCTTC. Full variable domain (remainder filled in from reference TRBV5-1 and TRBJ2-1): KAGVTQTPRYLIKTRGQQVTLSCSPISGHRSVSWYQQTPGQGLQFLFEYFSETQRNKGNFPGRFSGRQFSNSRSEMNVSTLELGDSALYLCASSLDQQGRQFFGPGTRLTVL.

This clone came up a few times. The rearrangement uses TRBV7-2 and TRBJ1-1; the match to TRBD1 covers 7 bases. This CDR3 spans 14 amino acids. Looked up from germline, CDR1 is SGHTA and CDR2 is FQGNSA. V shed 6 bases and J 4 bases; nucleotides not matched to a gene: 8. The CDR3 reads CASSSQGLSTEAFF. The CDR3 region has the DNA TGTGCCAGCAGTTCACAGGGGTTAAGCACTGAAGCTTTCTTT.

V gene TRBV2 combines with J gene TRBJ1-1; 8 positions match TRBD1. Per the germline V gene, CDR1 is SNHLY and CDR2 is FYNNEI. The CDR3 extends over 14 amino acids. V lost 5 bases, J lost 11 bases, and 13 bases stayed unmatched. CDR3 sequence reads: CASSPGQGRGRAFF. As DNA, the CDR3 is TGTGCCAGCAGTCCTGGACAGGGTCGAGGTAGGGCTTTCTTT.